The clone carrying this T cell receptor (beta chain) came up a few times. Antigen specificity is unknown. The data belong to a study of CD4+ T cells in melanoma. General study points: CD8+ T cell, macrophage and B cell function reportedly correlated with neoantigen-specific CD4+ T cells. In melanoma, neoantigen-specific CD4+ T cells reportedly differed in differentiation state.

Germline CDR1 MNHEY, CDR2 SMNVEV (reference sequence). Trimming pared 6 bases from V and 0 bases from J, leaving 11 bases between. This CDR3 is built from 14 residues. The data were produced by immunoSEQ multiplex PCR, yet TCRdb's version contains in-frame clones alone and is incomplete. The sample lists some 110,000 clones, roughly 90% occurring once. This clonotype originated in a human donor with melanoma. The sample was peripheral blood. The chain uses TRBV27 and TRBJ1-1; possibly TRBD1 for D (6 bases). CDR3 amino acids: CASSQGPMNTEAFF. The CDR3 region has the DNA TGTGCCAGCAGCCAGGGGCCTATGAACACTGAAGCTTTCTTT.